This TCR beta chain was sequenced in a study of blood T cells in healthy people across ages. In terms of origin and age, donors were healthy Caucasian individuals from Russia aged roughly 6 to 95. Every donor contributed about 10 milliliters of peripheral blood by blood draw. Each sample used at least 7 million PBMCs. As to this clonotype: Its matching antigen is unknown.

Study-wide points: Estimated diversity across one million T cells was deemed an underestimate.

The second PCR ran about 6 to 11 cycles with a sample-barcoded 5' primer and J-beta primers. Using its own MiXCR run on the 5' RACE reads, TCRdb lists one record per CDR3 protein. The top ten hold 30% to 40% of the sample, which has about 640,000 distinct CDR3 sequences, approximately 50% seen once. The sample taken for sequencing was blood. This sequence was found in a man aged 55 to 70 in good health.

The CDR3 coding sequence is TGTGCCAGCAGCTTAGCAAGGCAGGGGGCGGATGCTTTCTTT. Protein sequence: CASSLARQGADAFF. The chain has TRBV7-9 and TRBJ1-1; 8 positions match TRBD1. The CDR3 loop spans 14 amino acids. V was pared by 0 bases and J by 11 bases, with 8 bases of the junction left unmatched. Germline CDR1 reads SEHNR; CDR2 reads FQNEAQ (reference sequence).